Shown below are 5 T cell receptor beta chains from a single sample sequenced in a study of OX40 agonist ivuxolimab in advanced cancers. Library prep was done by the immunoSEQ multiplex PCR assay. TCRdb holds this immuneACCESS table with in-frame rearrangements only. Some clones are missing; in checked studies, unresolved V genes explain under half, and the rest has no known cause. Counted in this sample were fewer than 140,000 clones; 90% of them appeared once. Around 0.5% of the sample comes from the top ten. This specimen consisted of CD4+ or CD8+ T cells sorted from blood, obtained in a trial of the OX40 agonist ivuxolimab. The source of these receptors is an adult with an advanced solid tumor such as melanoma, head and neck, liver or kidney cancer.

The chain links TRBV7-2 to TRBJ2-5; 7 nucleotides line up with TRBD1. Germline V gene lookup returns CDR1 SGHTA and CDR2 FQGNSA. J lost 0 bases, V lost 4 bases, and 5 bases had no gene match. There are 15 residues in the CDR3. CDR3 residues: CASSSRQGNQETQYF. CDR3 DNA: TGTGCCAGCAGCTCCCGACAGGGCAACCAAGAGACCCAGTACTTC.

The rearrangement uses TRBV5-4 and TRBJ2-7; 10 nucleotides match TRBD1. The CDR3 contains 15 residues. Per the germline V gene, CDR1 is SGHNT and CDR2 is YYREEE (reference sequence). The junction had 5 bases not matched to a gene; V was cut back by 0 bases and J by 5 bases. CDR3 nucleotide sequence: TGTGCCAGCAGCTTGGATAGACAGGGGGCACACGAGCAGTACTTC. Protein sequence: CASSLDRQGAHEQYF.

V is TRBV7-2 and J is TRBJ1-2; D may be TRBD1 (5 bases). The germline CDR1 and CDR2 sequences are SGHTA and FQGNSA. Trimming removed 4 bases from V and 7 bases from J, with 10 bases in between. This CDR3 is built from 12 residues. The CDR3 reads CASSSSRVGYTF. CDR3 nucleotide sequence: TGTGCCAGCAGCTCATCCAGGGTTGGCTACACCTTC. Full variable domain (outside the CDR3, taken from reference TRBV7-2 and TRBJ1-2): GAGVSQSPSNKVTEKGKDVELRCDPISGHTALYWYRQSLGQGLEFLIYFQGNSAPDKSGLPSDRFSAERTGGSVSTLTIQRTQQEDSAVYLCASSSSRVGYTFGSGTRLTVV.

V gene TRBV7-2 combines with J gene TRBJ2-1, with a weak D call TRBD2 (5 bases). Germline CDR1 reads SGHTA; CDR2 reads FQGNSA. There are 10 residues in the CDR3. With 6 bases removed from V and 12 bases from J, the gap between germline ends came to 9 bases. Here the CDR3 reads CASRTRGQFF. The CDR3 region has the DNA TGTGCCAGCAGGACTCGGGGGCAGTTCTTC.

The CDR3 region is CAWRRRVWDNEQFF. CDR3 bases: TGTGCCTGGAGACGCAGGGTATGGGACAATGAGCAGTTCTTC. The V gene is TRBV30, the J gene TRBJ2-1, with a weak D call TRBD1 (5 bases). This CDR3 has 14 amino acids. V lost 3 bases, J lost 5 bases, and 14 bases lay in between. CDR1 and CDR2 (germline): GTSNPN, SVGIG (reference sequence).